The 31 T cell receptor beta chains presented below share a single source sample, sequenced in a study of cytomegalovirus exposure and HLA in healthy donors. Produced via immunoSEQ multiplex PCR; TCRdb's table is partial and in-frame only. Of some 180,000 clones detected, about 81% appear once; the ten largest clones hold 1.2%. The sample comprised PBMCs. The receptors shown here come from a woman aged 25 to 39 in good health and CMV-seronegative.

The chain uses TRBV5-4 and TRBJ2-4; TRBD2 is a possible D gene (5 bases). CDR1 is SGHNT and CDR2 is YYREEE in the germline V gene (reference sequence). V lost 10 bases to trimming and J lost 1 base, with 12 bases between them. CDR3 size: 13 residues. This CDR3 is CAGSEGAKNIQYF. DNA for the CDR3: TGTGCCGGGAGTGAAGGGGCCAAAAACATTCAGTACTTC.

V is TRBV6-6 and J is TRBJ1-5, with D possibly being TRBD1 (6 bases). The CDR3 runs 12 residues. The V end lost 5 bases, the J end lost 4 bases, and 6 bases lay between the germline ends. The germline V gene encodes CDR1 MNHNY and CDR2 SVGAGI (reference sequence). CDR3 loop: CASSRGNQPQHF. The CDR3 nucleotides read TGTGCCAGCAGTAGGGGGAATCAGCCCCAGCATTTT.

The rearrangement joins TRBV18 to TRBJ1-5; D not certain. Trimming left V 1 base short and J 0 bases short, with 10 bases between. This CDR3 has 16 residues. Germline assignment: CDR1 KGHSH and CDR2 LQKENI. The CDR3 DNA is TGTGCCAGCTCACCACGCGATTCTTATAGCAATCAGCCCCAGCATTTT. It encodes CASSPRDSYSNQPQHF.

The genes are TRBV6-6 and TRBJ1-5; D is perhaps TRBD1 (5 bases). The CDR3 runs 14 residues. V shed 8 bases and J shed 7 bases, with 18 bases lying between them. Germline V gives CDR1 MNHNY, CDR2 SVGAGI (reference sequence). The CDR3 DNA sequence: TGTGCCAGCGGGGGGGATGGGCCGGGCCAGCCCCAGCATTTT. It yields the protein CASGGDGPGQPQHF.

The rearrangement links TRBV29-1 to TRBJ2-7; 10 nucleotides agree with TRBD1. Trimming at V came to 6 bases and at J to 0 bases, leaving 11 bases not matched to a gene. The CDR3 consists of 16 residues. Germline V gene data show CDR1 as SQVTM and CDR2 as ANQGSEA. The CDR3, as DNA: TGCAGCGTGCGCCCCAGGACAGGGGGGTCCTCCTACGAGCAGTACTTC. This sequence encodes CSVRPRTGGSSYEQYF.

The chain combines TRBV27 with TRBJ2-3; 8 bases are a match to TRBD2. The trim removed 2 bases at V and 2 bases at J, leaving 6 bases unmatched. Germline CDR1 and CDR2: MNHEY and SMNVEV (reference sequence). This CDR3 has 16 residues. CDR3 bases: TGTGCCAGCAGTTTACGGGGGGGGTCTTACACAGATACGCAGTATTTT. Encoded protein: CASSLRGGSYTDTQYF.

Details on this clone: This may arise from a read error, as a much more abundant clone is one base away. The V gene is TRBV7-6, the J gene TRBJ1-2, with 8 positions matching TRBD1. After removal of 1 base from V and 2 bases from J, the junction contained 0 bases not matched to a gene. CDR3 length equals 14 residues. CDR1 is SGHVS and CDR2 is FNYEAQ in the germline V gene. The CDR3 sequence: CASSLGQGNYGYTF. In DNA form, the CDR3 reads TGTGCCAGCAGCTTAGGACAGGGGAACTATGGCTACACCTTC.

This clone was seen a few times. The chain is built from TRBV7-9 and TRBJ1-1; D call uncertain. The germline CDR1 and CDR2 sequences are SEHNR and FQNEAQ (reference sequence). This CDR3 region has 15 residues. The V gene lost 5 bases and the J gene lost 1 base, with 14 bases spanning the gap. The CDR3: CASSPHQPGNTEAFF. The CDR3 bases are TGTGCCAGCAGCCCCCACCAGCCAGGGAACACTGAAGCTTTCTTT.

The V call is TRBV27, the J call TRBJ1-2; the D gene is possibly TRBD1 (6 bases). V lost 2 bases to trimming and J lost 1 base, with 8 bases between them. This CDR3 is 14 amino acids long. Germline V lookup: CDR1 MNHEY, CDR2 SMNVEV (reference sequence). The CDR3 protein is CASSLGRGNYGYTF. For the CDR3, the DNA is TGTGCCAGCAGTTTAGGCAGGGGTAACTATGGCTACACCTTC.

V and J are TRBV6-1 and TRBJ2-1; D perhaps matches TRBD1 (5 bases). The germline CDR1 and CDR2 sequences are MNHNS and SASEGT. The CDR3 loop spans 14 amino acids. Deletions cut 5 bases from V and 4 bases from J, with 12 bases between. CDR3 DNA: TGTGCCAGCAGTCCCAGGGATTTATACAATGAGCAGTTCTTC. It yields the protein CASSPRDLYNEQFF.

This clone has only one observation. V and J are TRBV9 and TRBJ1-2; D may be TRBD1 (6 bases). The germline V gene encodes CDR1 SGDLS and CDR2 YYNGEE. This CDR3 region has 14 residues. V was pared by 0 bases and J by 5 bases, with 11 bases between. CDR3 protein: CASSVAGEGYGYTF. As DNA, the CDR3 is TGTGCCAGCAGCGTAGCAGGGGAGGGTTATGGCTACACCTTC.

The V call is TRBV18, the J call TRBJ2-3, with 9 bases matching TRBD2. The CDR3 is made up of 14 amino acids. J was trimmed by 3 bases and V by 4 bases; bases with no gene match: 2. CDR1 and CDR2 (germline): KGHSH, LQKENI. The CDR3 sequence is CASSRTSGTDTQYF. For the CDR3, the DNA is TGTGCCAGCTCACGCACTAGCGGGACAGATACGCAGTATTTT.

In DNA, the CDR3 is TGTGCCAGTAGTCTCCGGGACAGGGGATCCTACGAGCAGTACTTC. Amino acids: CASSLRDRGSYEQYF. V gene TRBV19 combines with J gene TRBJ2-7; 10 bases align to TRBD1. CDR1 and CDR2 from the germline V gene are LNHDA and SQIVND (reference sequence). Trimming at V came to 5 bases and at J to 1 base, leaving 5 bases not matched to a gene. This CDR3 is built from 15 residues.

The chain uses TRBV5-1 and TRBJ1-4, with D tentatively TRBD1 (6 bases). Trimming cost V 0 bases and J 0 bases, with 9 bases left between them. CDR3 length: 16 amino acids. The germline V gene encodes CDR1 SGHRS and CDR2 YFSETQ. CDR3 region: CASSLGGGPTNEKLFF. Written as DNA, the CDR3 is TGCGCCAGCAGCTTGGGCGGGGGCCCAACTAATGAAAAACTGTTTTTT.

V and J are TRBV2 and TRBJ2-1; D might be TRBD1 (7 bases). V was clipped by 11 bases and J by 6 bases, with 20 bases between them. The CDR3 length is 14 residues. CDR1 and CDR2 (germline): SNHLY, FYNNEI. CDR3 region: CARDWTGESNEQFF. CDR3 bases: TGTGCCCGGGACTGGACAGGCGAGAGCAATGAGCAGTTCTTC.

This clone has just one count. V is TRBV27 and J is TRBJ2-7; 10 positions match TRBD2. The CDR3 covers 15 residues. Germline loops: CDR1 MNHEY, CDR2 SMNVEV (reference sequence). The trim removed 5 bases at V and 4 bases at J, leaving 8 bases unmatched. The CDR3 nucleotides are TGTGCCAGCAGTCAACAGGGACTAGCGAGGTACGAGCAGTACTTC. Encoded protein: CASSQQGLARYEQYF.

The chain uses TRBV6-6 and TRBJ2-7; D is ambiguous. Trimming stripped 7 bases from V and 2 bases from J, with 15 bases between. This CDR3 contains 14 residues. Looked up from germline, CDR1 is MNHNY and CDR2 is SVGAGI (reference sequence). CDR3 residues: CASTDILWAYEQYF. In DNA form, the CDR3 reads TGTGCCAGCACCGACATTTTGTGGGCCTACGAGCAGTACTTC.

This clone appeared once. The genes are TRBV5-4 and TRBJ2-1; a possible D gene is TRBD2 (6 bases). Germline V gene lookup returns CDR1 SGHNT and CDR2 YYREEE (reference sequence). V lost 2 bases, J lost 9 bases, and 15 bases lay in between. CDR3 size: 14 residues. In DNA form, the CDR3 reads TGTGCCAGCAGCTTATGGGGGGTGGCTGGTGAGCAGTTCTTC. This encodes CASSLWGVAGEQFF.

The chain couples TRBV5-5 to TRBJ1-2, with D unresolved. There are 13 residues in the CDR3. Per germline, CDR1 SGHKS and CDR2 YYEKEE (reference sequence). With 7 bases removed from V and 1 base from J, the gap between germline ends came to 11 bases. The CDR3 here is CASHSTLNYGYTF. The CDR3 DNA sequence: TGTGCCAGCCATAGCACCCTTAACTATGGCTACACCTTC.

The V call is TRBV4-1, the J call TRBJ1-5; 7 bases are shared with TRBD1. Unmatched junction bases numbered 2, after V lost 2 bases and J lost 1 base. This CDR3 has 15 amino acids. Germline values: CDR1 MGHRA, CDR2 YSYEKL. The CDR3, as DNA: TGCGCCAGCAGCCAAAAGACAGGGAGCAATCAGCCCCAGCATTTT. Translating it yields CASSQKTGSNQPQHF.

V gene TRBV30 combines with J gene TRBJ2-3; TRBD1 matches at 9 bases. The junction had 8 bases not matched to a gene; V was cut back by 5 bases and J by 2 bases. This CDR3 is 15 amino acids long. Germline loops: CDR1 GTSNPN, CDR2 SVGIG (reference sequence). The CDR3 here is CAWAGQGLNTDTQYF. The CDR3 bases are TGTGCCTGGGCAGGACAGGGGCTAAACACAGATACGCAGTATTTT.

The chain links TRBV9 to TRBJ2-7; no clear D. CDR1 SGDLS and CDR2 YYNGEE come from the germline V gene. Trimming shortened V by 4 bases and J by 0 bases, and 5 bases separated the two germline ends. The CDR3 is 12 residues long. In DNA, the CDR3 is TGTGCCAGCAGCTCCCTCTCCTACGAGCAGTACTTC. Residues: CASSSLSYEQYF.

The DNA of the CDR3 is TGTGCCAGCAGTTACTCGACTCAGAACCGATACAATGAGCAGTTCTTC. Translation: CASSYSTQNRYNEQFF. This chain connects TRBV6-5 to TRBJ2-1, with D hard to call. The V end lost 0 bases, the J end lost 4 bases, and 13 bases lay between the germline ends. In germline, CDR1 is MNHEY, CDR2 SVGAGI. The CDR3 is 16 amino acids.

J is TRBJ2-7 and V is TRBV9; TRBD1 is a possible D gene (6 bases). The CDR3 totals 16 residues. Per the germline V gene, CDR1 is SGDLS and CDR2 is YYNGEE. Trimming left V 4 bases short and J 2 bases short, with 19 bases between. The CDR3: CASSPHRQALTYEQYF. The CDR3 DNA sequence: TGTGCCAGCAGCCCACATAGACAGGCCCTGACCTACGAGCAGTACTTC.

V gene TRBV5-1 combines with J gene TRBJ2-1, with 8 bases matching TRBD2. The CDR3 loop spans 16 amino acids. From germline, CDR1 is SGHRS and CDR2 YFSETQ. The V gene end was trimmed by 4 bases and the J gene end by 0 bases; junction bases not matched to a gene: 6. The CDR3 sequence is CASSQVAGSSYNEQFF. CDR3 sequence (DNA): TGCGCCAGCAGCCAGGTAGCGGGATCCTCCTACAATGAGCAGTTCTTC.

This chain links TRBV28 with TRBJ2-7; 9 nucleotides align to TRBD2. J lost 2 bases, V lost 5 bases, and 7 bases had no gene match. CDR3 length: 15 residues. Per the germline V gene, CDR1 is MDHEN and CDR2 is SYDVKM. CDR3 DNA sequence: TGTGCCAGCAGTCTAAAACTAGCGGGCCCCTACGAGCAGTACTTC. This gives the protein CASSLKLAGPYEQYF.

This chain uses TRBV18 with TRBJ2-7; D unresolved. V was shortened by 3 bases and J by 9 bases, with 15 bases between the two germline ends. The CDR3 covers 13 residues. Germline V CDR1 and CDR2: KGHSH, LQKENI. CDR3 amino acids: CASSPVRESGQYF. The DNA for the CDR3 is TGTGCCAGCTCACCGGTGCGCGAATCCGGGCAGTACTTC.

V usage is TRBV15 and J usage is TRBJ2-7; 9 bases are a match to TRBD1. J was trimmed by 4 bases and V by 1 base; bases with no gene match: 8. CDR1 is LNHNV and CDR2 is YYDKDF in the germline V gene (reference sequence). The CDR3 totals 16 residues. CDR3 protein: CATSRGWGQGQYEQYF. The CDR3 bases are TGTGCCACCAGCAGAGGGTGGGGACAGGGACAATACGAGCAGTACTTC.

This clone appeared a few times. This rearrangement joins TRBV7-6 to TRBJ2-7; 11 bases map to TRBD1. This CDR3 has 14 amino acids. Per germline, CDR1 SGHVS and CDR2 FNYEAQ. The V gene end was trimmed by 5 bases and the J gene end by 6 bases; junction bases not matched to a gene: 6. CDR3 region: CASSPPGQGVEQYF. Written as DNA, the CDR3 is TGTGCCAGCAGCCCGCCGGGACAGGGGGTCGAGCAGTACTTC.

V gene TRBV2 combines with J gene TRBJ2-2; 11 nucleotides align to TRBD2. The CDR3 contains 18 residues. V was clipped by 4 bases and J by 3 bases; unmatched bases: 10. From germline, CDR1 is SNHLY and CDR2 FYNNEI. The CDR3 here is CASSVLQIAGGDTGELFF. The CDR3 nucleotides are TGTGCCAGCAGTGTATTACAAATAGCGGGAGGGGACACCGGGGAGCTGTTTTTT.

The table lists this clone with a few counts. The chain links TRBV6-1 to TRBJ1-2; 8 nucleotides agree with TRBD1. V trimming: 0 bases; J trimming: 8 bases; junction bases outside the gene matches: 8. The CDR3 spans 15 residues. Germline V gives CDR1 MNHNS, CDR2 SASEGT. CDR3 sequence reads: CASSEAGPGGRGYTF. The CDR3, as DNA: TGTGCCAGCAGTGAAGCGGGGCCAGGGGGCCGCGGCTACACCTTC.